This passage covers 28 T cell receptor beta chains from one sample sequenced in a study of T cells after yellow fever vaccination. TCRdb called the 5' RACE reads again in MiXCR, with one record for every CDR3 protein. The table shows about 340,000 distinct CDR3 sequences, with 3% to 4.5% occurring only once. The sample was PBMCs, taken 5 days after the yellow fever booster vaccination. These receptors were collected from a man between 18 and 29 years old who received the YFV17D yellow fever vaccine.

This clonotype was counted a few times. The CDR3 DNA is TGTGCCAGCAGCTTGCTTAGCGGGGGAAGCACAGATACGCAGTATTTT. This gives the protein CASSLLSGGSTDTQYF. V usage is TRBV13 and J usage is TRBJ2-3, with TRBD2 matching 9 bases. CDR1 and CDR2 from the germline V gene are PRHDT and FYEKMQ (reference sequence). The CDR3 spans 16 residues. V trimming: 3 bases; J trimming: 0 bases; junction bases outside the gene matches: 4.

In its sample, this clonotype was seen many times. The chain combines TRBV12-3 or TRBV12-4 with TRBJ2-2, with D unclear. V shed 3 bases and J shed 0 bases, with 8 bases lying between them. CDR3 length equals 15 residues. Written as DNA, the CDR3 is TGTGCCAGCAGTTTGGTGACACCGAACACCGGGGAGCTGTTTTTT. Its protein product is CASSLVTPNTGELFF.

The V call is TRBV4-1, the J call TRBJ2-5, with 10 nucleotides matching TRBD2. The CDR3 sequence is 16 residues long. The junction had 3 bases not matched to a gene; V was cut back by 1 base and J by 1 base. Germline assignment: CDR1 MGHRA and CDR2 YSYEKL. CDR3 sequence: CASSQVLAGAQETQYF. DNA for the CDR3: TGCGCCAGCAGCCAAGTCCTAGCGGGGGCCCAAGAGACCCAGTACTTC.

This clonotype appeared a few times. The V call is TRBV3-1, the J call TRBJ1-2, with unresolved D. The CDR3 runs 13 residues. Trimming cost V 2 bases and J 8 bases, with 12 bases left between them. The V gene's germline CDR1 is LGHDT and CDR2 YNNKEL (reference sequence). In DNA form, the CDR3 reads TGTGCCAGCAGCCAACGGAGGGCTGGAGGCTACACCTTC. This codes for CASSQRRAGGYTF.

V usage is TRBV6-4 and J usage is TRBJ1-6; D is possibly TRBD1 (6 bases). The germline V gene encodes CDR1 MRHNA and CDR2 SNTAGT. The CDR3 covers 14 residues. V lost 5 bases and J lost 10, with 15 bases in between. The CDR3 here is CASSLQGRGSPLHF. The CDR3 region has the DNA TGTGCCAGCAGTCTACAGGGTAGAGGCTCACCCCTCCACTTT.

In this sample, this clonotype turned up a few times. This rearrangement joins TRBV4-1 to TRBJ1-1; D gene uncertain. Germline V lookup: CDR1 MGHRA, CDR2 YSYEKL. The CDR3 length is 14 residues. Trimming stripped 0 bases from V and 0 bases from J, with 5 bases between. DNA of the CDR3: TGCGCCAGCAGCCAAGATTTCTTGAACACTGAAGCTTTCTTT. Its protein product is CASSQDFLNTEAFF.

This chain joins TRBV12-3 or TRBV12-4 and TRBJ1-1; possible D gene TRBD1, 6 bases. This CDR3 is built from 15 residues. V dropped 1 base and J dropped 2 bases, with 11 bases sitting between them. DNA of the CDR3: TGTGCCAGCAGTTTAGACGATGGGGGCAACACTGAAGCTTTCTTT. It is translated as CASSLDDGGNTEAFF.

This clonotype was seen just once. A much larger clone differs by one base, so this may be a read error. V usage is TRBV29-1 and J usage is TRBJ2-3, with 9 bases that match TRBD1. This CDR3 is built from 13 residues. In germline, CDR1 is SQVTM, CDR2 ANQGSEA. CDR3 region: CSARQGDTDTQFF. The CDR3 nucleotides are TGCAGCGCCCGACAGGGGGACACAGATACGCAGTTTTTT.

This clonotype was recorded at least ten times. This chain links TRBV7-2 with TRBJ2-5; D is tentatively TRBD1 or TRBD2 (5 bases each). The germline gives CDR1 SGHTA, CDR2 FQGNSA. The CDR3 spans 14 residues. With 4 bases removed from V and 5 bases from J, the gap between germline ends came to 14 bases. CDR3 amino acids: CASSSGTVVETQYF. In nucleotides, the CDR3 is TGTGCCAGCAGCTCAGGGACGGTGGTGGAGACCCAGTACTTC.

This chain connects TRBV5-5 to TRBJ2-5; D uncertain. Germline lookup yields CDR1 SGHKS and CDR2 YYEKEE (reference sequence). CDR3 length equals 16 residues. V was clipped by 0 bases and J by 7 bases, with 19 bases between them. In DNA form, the CDR3 reads TGTGCCAGCAGCTTGGATTATCGGGCCGCGGAAGGGACCCAGTACTTC. This gives the protein CASSLDYRAAEGTQYF.

This clonotype was seen many times. The CDR3 bases are TGTGCCAGCAGCAAAGTGTGGGAAAGTTGCTCCTACAATGAGCAGTTCTTC. Protein sequence: CASSKVWESCSYNEQFF. The V gene is TRBV21-1, the J gene TRBJ2-1. TRBV21-1 represents a pseudogene. This CDR3 comprises 17 residues.

The chain recombines TRBV12-3 or TRBV12-4 with TRBJ2-3, with D unresolved. This CDR3 region has 14 residues. V was shortened by 2 bases and J by 2 bases, with 8 bases between the two germline ends. As DNA, the CDR3 is TGTGCCAGCAGTTTACTGCGGCTCACAGATACGCAGTATTTT. This encodes CASSLLRLTDTQYF.

There are a few counts of this clonotype. The chain is built from TRBV6-5 and TRBJ2-3; D unresolved. This CDR3 has 13 amino acids. Germline V gives CDR1 MNHEY, CDR2 SVGAGI. Deletions cut 2 bases from V and 4 bases from J, with 7 bases between. For the CDR3, the DNA is TGTGCCAGCAGTTACAGTGGGTCAGATACGCAGTATTTT. Translated, it gives CASSYSGSDTQYF.

This clonotype was seen only a few times. This chain uses TRBV4-2 with TRBJ1-2; a weak D match, TRBD1 (6 bases). Germline lookup yields CDR1 LGHNA and CDR2 YNFKEQ. The CDR3 consists of 15 residues. V was pared by 2 bases and J by 2 bases, with 12 bases between. CDR3 sequence (DNA): TGTGCCAGCAGCCAACCATTGGACAGCAACTATGGCTACACCTTC. Translating it yields CASSQPLDSNYGYTF.

In this sample, this clonotype turned up a few times. The genes are TRBV6-5 and TRBJ2-5, with TRBD2 matching 8 bases. Germline V gives CDR1 MNHEY, CDR2 SVGAGI. Trimming cost V 4 bases and J 5 bases; bases outside gene matches: 12. This CDR3 region has 16 residues. For the CDR3, the DNA is TGTGCCAGCAGTTTTCGTTTCGGGACTAGAAGGGAGACCCAGTACTTC. Amino acid sequence: CASSFRFGTRRETQYF.

This clonotype was seen at least ten times. The CDR3: CASSFRGGGNNQPQHF. The CDR3, as DNA: TGTGCCAGCAGTTTCCGTGGAGGGGGAAACAATCAGCCCCAGCATTTT. V is TRBV28 and J is TRBJ1-5; tentatively, D is TRBD1 (6 bases). Germline CDR1 is MDHEN and CDR2 is SYDVKM. The CDR3 is 16 residues long. Trimming left V 3 bases short and J 3 bases short, with 15 bases between.

V is TRBV29-1 and J is TRBJ1-4; a weak D match, TRBD1 (5 bases). This CDR3 comprises 13 residues. The V end lost 6 bases, the J end lost 1 base, and 9 bases lay between the germline ends. Germline V gene sequence: CDR1 SQVTM, CDR2 ANQGSEA. CDR3 sequence: CSVRQLTNEKLFF. The CDR3 nucleotides are TGCAGCGTACGACAGCTAACTAATGAAAAACTGTTTTTT.

This clonotype was recorded at least ten times. This sequence joins TRBV5-1 and TRBJ2-1; D assignment may be TRBD1 or TRBD2 (7 bases each). Germline V gene sequence: CDR1 SGHRS, CDR2 YFSETQ. The CDR3 length is 16 residues. Between the trimmed V and J ends, which lost 0 bases and 8 bases, there was a span of 18 bases. The CDR3 coding sequence is TGCGCCAGCAGCTTGGCTCCCAGGGGGGGGGCCGATGAGCAGTTCTTC. It encodes CASSLAPRGGADEQFF.

This chain connects TRBV19 to TRBJ1-5, with 7 bases identical to TRBD1. CDR3 size: 15 residues. The V gene end was trimmed by 3 bases and the J gene end by 2 bases; junction bases not matched to a gene: 4. Germline assignment: CDR1 LNHDA and CDR2 SQIVND (reference sequence). This CDR3 is CASSMQGGRNQPQHF. The CDR3 bases are TGTGCCAGTAGTATGCAAGGGGGCCGCAATCAGCCCCAGCATTTT.

This clonotype was found many times. This chain links TRBV7-9 with TRBJ2-3; 8 bases line up with TRBD2. V was pared by 10 bases and J by 2 bases, with 11 bases of the junction left unmatched. This CDR3 region has 15 residues. Germline assignment: CDR1 SEHNR and CDR2 FQNEAQ (reference sequence). The CDR3 region has the DNA TGTGCCACGACGACTACGGGAGGGAACACAGATACGCAGTATTTT. Translating it yields CATTTTGGNTDTQYF.

This clonotype turned up a few times. The gene calls are TRBV4-2 and TRBJ1-6; 8 bases agree with TRBD1. CDR1 is LGHNA, CDR2 YNFKEQ, per germline. V was pared by 3 bases and J by 8 bases, with 6 bases of the junction left unmatched. The CDR3 has 15 amino acids. CDR3 nucleotides: TGTGCCAGCAGCCATTCCCAGGGGGCGGATTCACCCCTCCACTTT. Amino acids: CASSHSQGADSPLHF.

The DNA of the CDR3 is TGTGCCAGCAGTCCAGATTCGAGTACATATAGCAATCAGCCCCAGCATTTT. It specifies CASSPDSSTYSNQPQHF. V is TRBV6-2 or TRBV6-3 and J is TRBJ1-5; D remains unclear. V was shortened by 5 bases and J by 0 bases, with 17 bases between the two germline ends. The CDR3 spans 17 residues. Germline V gene sequence: CDR1 MNHEY, CDR2 SVGEGT.

The V and J genes are TRBV2 and TRBJ1-5, with 7 bases identical to TRBD1. The CDR3 is 13 amino acids. Germline V gene lookup returns CDR1 SNHLY and CDR2 FYNNEI. V was pared by 7 bases and J by 7 bases, with 7 bases of the junction left unmatched. This chain's CDR3 is CASNLDRDQPQHF. CDR3 coding DNA: TGTGCCAGCAACCTAGACAGGGACCAGCCCCAGCATTTT.

This clonotype was seen more than once but under ten times. The chain couples TRBV6-5 to TRBJ1-5; TRBD1 is a possible D gene (6 bases). The germline CDR1 and CDR2 sequences are MNHEY and SVGAGI. Trimming cost V 0 bases and J 7 bases, with 10 bases left between them. The CDR3 loop spans 14 amino acids. The CDR3 DNA reads as TGTGCCAGCAGTTACTCGCAGGGGTTGCAGCCCCAGCATTTT. It yields the protein CASSYSQGLQPQHF.

CDR3 nucleotide sequence: TGTGCCAGCACAGGGCAGATCTACGAGCAGTACTTC. It is translated as CASTGQIYEQYF. V usage is TRBV25-1 and J usage is TRBJ2-7; weak D call: TRBD1 (5 bases). This CDR3 has 12 residues. CDR1 and CDR2 (germline): MGHDK, SYGVNS. V lost 7 bases and J lost 3, with 10 bases in between.

This clonotype appeared a few times. V and J are TRBV19 and TRBJ2-3; D possibly corresponds to TRBD2 (6 bases). The CDR3 has 16 amino acids. Germline lookup yields CDR1 LNHDA and CDR2 SQIVND (reference sequence). V was shortened by 4 bases and J by 6 bases, with 20 bases between the two germline ends. The CDR3 loop is CASSTPLGGSSDTQYF. The CDR3 DNA reads as TGTGCCAGTAGTACCCCCCTTGGGGGGTCCTCTGATACGCAGTATTTT.

This clonotype was picked up many times. The J gene is TRBJ2-2, the V gene TRBV7-3; 8 nucleotides match TRBD2. CDR3 length equals 17 residues. Germline V lookup: CDR1 SGHTA, CDR2 FQGTGA. The J segment lost 1 base and the V segment lost 5 bases, leaving 9 bases of the junction unmatched. This chain's CDR3 is CASSPGGGSLNTGELFF. Here the CDR3 DNA reads TGTGCCAGCAGCCCGGGCGGGGGGTCCTTGAACACCGGGGAGCTGTTTTTT.

J is TRBJ2-7 and V is TRBV6-1; weak D call: TRBD1 (6 bases). V lost 1 base to trimming and J lost 0 bases, with 13 bases between them. The CDR3 totals 16 residues. The germline gives CDR1 MNHNS, CDR2 SASEGT. CDR3 sequence reads: CASSEGQGRSSYEQYV. DNA for the CDR3: TGTGCCAGCAGTGAAGGGCAGGGGCGGAGCTCCTACGAGCAGTACGTC.